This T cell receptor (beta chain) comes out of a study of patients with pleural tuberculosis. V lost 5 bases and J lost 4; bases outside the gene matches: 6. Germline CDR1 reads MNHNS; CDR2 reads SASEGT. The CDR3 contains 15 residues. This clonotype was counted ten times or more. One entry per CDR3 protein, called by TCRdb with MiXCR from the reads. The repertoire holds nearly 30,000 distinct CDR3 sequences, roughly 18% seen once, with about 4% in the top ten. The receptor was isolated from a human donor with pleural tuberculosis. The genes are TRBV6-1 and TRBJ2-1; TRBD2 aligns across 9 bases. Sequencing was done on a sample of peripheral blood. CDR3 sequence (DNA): TGTGCCAGCAGTTTTACTAGCGGGTCTTACAATGAGCAGTTCTTC. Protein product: CASSFTSGSYNEQFF.